Shown below are 30 T cell receptor beta chains from a single sample sequenced in a study of T cell repertoires in ileal Crohn's disease. Profiling relied on immunoSEQ multiplex PCR, and the TCRdb table lists in-frame clones only, not all of them. Among around 6,000 clones listed, approximately 80% were seen once. The time point: inflamed ileum from the surgical specimen. Input material: ileal tissue. Source of these receptors: an adult with Crohn's disease.

This sequence joins TRBV28 and TRBJ1-3; maybe TRBD1 (5 bases). This CDR3 is 14 amino acids long. Per the germline V gene, CDR1 is MDHEN and CDR2 is SYDVKM. V lost 8 bases and J lost 2, with 13 bases in between. The CDR3 coding sequence is TGTGCCAGCCTTAGACGGGGCACTGGAAACACCATATATTTT. This codes for CASLRRGTGNTIYF.

The chain joins TRBV6-1 to TRBJ2-7, with 9 bases aligning to TRBD2. CDR3 length: 17 amino acids. Trimming at V came to 0 bases and at J to 3 bases, leaving 9 bases not matched to a gene. CDR1 MNHNS and CDR2 SASEGT come from the germline V gene. CDR3 in DNA: TGTGCCAGCAGTGAAGCTGGGCGAGCGGGGGGCCTCTACGAGCAGTACTTC. This gives the protein CASSEAGRAGGLYEQYF.

The chain carries TRBV29-1 and TRBJ1-2; maybe TRBD1 (6 bases). Germline V gene sequence: CDR1 SQVTM, CDR2 ANQGSEA. With 7 bases removed from V and 2 bases from J, the gap between germline ends came to 11 bases. CDR3 length: 12 residues. In DNA form, the CDR3 reads TGCAGCGCGAAAACAGGGAACTATGGCTACACCTTC. It specifies CSAKTGNYGYTF.

This chain connects TRBV4-3 to TRBJ1-1, with a weak D call TRBD1 (5 bases). Germline V CDR1 and CDR2: LGHNA, YSLEER. The ends were cut back, 1 base at V and 1 base at J, with 10 bases in the middle. CDR3 length: 15 residues. CDR3 sequence (DNA): TGCGCCAGCAGCCAAGTGGCCGGGGGGAACACTGAAGCTTTCTTT. Its translation: CASSQVAGGNTEAFF.

V usage is TRBV7-6 and J usage is TRBJ1-1, with TRBD1 identical over 7 bases. CDR1 and CDR2 from the germline V gene are SGHVS and FNYEAQ. The length of the CDR3 is 15 residues. J lost 5 bases, V lost 5 bases, and 11 bases had no gene match. CDR3 nucleotides: TGTGCCAGCAGCCCTTTGACAGGGTTGGGGACTGAAGCTTTCTTT. As protein: CASSPLTGLGTEAFF.

The chain employs TRBV7-3 and TRBJ2-7; D tentatively reads TRBD1 or TRBD2 (5 bases each). CDR1 and CDR2 from the germline V gene are SGHTA and FQGTGA. The CDR3 contains 14 residues. Trimming removed 5 bases from V and 2 bases from J, with 13 bases in between. This chain's CDR3 is CASSPDVGAYEQYF. The CDR3 DNA is TGTGCCAGCAGCCCCGATGTGGGGGCCTACGAGCAGTACTTC.

The chain uses TRBV19 and TRBJ2-7, with 10 bases aligning to TRBD1. After removal of 3 bases from V and 2 bases from J, the junction contained 4 bases not matched to a gene. This CDR3 is 15 amino acids long. CDR1 LNHDA and CDR2 SQIVND come from the germline V gene (reference sequence). This CDR3 reads CASSIAGTGAYEQYF. DNA for the CDR3: TGTGCCAGTAGTATCGCCGGGACAGGGGCCTACGAGCAGTACTTC.

CDR3 protein: CASSRGLAGGDTQYF. In DNA, the CDR3 is TGTGCCAGCAGCCGCGGACTAGCGGGGGGAGATACGCAGTATTTT. The chain carries TRBV11-3 and TRBJ2-3; 14 bases align to TRBD2. The CDR3 consists of 15 residues. Germline CDR1 is SGHNT and CDR2 is YENEEA. Unmatched junction bases numbered 3, after V lost 5 bases and J lost 5 bases.

This clone was observed a few times. V and J are TRBV7-9 and TRBJ1-2; 9 bases are a match to TRBD1. The germline V gene has CDR1 SEHNR and CDR2 FQNEAQ (reference sequence). The CDR3 extends over 13 amino acids. Germline trimming cut 5 bases from V and 8 bases from J; bases unmatched to any gene: 6. CDR3 coding DNA: TGTGCCAGCAGCCCCCGGACAGGGGACGGCTACACCTTC. It specifies CASSPRTGDGYTF.

V gene TRBV5-1 combines with J gene TRBJ2-1, with 8 bases fitting TRBD2. V was clipped by 4 bases and J by 4 bases; unmatched bases: 10. The CDR3 length is 16 residues. Germline V gives CDR1 SGHRS, CDR2 YFSETQ. CDR3 in DNA: TGCGCCAGCAGCGCGGGCGGGGGGATGATATACAATGAGCAGTTCTTC. This codes for CASSAGGGMIYNEQFF.

The chain has TRBV5-1 and TRBJ2-2; D is perhaps TRBD1 (5 bases). The germline V and J ends were trimmed by 4 bases and 3 bases, with 10 bases remaining between them. CDR3 length equals 14 residues. Germline V gene lookup returns CDR1 SGHRS and CDR2 YFSETQ. The CDR3 bases are TGCGCCAGCAGCCTAGGGGCGGACACCGGGGAGCTGTTTTTT. It specifies CASSLGADTGELFF.

The V and J genes are TRBV7-9 and TRBJ2-7, with 10 bases aligning to TRBD1. The V segment lost 3 bases and the J segment 4 bases; nucleotides outside the gene matches: 3. CDR3 length: 14 residues. From germline, CDR1 is SEHNR and CDR2 FQNEAQ (reference sequence). The CDR3 reads CASSLTGGVYEQYF. CDR3 bases: TGTGCCAGCAGCTTGACAGGGGGCGTTTACGAGCAGTACTTC.

The genes are TRBV5-1 and TRBJ1-3; D might be TRBD1 (5 bases). V lost 1 base and J 0 bases, leaving 8 bases between the germline ends. Per the germline V gene, CDR1 is SGHRS and CDR2 is YFSETQ. The CDR3 is 15 amino acids. The CDR3 loop reads CASSLQGASGNTIYF. The CDR3 DNA reads as TGCGCCAGCAGCTTGCAGGGCGCCTCTGGAAACACCATATATTTT.

The chain carries TRBV19 and TRBJ1-1; D uncertain. The V gene's germline CDR1 is LNHDA and CDR2 SQIVND (reference sequence). Between the trimmed V and J ends, which lost 5 bases and 1 base, there was a span of 5 bases. This CDR3 region has 12 residues. CDR3 sequence (DNA): TGTGCCAGTAGTCCCAGGAACACTGAAGCTTTCTTT. It translates to CASSPRNTEAFF.

In nucleotides, the CDR3 is TGTGCCAGCAGCTACCTCGCGGGGGCTAACTATGGCTACACCTTC. Its protein product is CASSYLAGANYGYTF. This rearrangement joins TRBV7-3 to TRBJ1-2; TRBD1 is a possible D gene (5 bases). Trimming removed 4 bases from V and 0 bases from J, with 12 bases in between. The germline CDR1 and CDR2 sequences are SGHTA and FQGTGA. The CDR3 has 15 amino acids.

The chain carries TRBV7-2 and TRBJ1-2, with unresolved D. The CDR3 spans 13 residues. V lost 3 bases to trimming and J lost 4 bases, with 9 bases between them. Germline assignment: CDR1 SGHTA and CDR2 FQGNSA. DNA of the CDR3: TGTGCCAGCAGCTTCGACGGAAGCTATGGCTACACCTTC. Translating it yields CASSFDGSYGYTF. Based on the CDR3 plus reference TRBV7-2 and TRBJ1-2, the full variable domain is GAGVSQSPSNKVTEKGKDVELRCDPISGHTALYWYRQSLGQGLEFLIYFQGNSAPDKSGLPSDRFSAERTGGSVSTLTIQRTQQEDSAVYLCASSFDGSYGYTFGSGTRLTVV.

The genes are TRBV5-1 and TRBJ2-1; 9 bases align to TRBD1. The J segment lost 5 bases and the V segment lost 4 bases, leaving 7 bases of the junction unmatched. This CDR3 region has 15 residues. Germline V lookup: CDR1 SGHRS, CDR2 YFSETQ. Here the CDR3 reads CASSAPGTGNNEQFF. CDR3 nucleotide sequence: TGCGCCAGCAGCGCCCCCGGGACAGGGAACAATGAGCAGTTCTTC.

This chain links TRBV5-4 with TRBJ1-3; weak D call: TRBD1 (5 bases). CDR1 and CDR2 (germline): SGHNT, YYREEE (reference sequence). V was shortened by 4 bases and J by 0 bases, with 17 bases between the two germline ends. The CDR3 runs 17 residues. The CDR3 DNA reads TGTGCCAGCAGCCCCGGGGGAGCAGGGAACTCTGGAAACACCATATATTTT. Protein: CASSPGGAGNSGNTIYF.

V usage is TRBV5-4 and J usage is TRBJ2-7, with D perhaps TRBD1 (5 bases). Germline CDR1 SGHNT, CDR2 YYREEE (reference sequence). V was cut by 1 base and J by 5 bases, with 16 bases left in between. This CDR3 contains 15 residues. This CDR3 reads CASSLTGPKGHEQYF. The CDR3 DNA reads TGTGCCAGCAGCTTGACAGGTCCCAAGGGTCACGAGCAGTACTTC.

The rearrangement uses TRBV19 and TRBJ1-5, with a weak D call TRBD1 (6 bases). CDR3 length: 16 amino acids. Germline CDR1 LNHDA, CDR2 SQIVND (reference sequence). The V end was cut by 6 bases, the J end by 7 bases, with 22 bases between. CDR3 sequence (DNA): TGTGCCAGTAGCCCCCGATCATTAAAGGGGGAACAGCCCCAGCATTTT. Its protein is CASSPRSLKGEQPQHF.

The V call is TRBV6-5, the J call TRBJ1-1; D ambiguous. Trimming removed 5 bases at V and 1 base at J, with 11 bases between. The CDR3 is 14 amino acids. The V gene's germline CDR1 is MNHEY and CDR2 SVGAGI. CDR3 sequence (DNA): TGTGCCAGCAGTGGCAGGTTCCCGAACACTGAAGCTTTCTTT. Protein: CASSGRFPNTEAFF.

V and J are TRBV6-1 and TRBJ2-7, with D maybe TRBD2 (6 bases). This CDR3 has 14 amino acids. In germline, CDR1 is MNHNS, CDR2 SASEGT. The V end was cut by 6 bases, the J end by 0 bases, with 12 bases between. The CDR3 loop is CASRAGGTSYEQYF. The CDR3 DNA sequence: TGTGCCAGCAGGGCGGGCGGGACCTCCTACGAGCAGTACTTC.

The V gene is TRBV7-2, the J gene TRBJ1-4; no reliable D call. The CDR3 spans 15 residues. Looked up from germline, CDR1 is SGHTA and CDR2 is FQGNSA. With 5 bases removed from V and 2 bases from J, the gap between germline ends came to 12 bases. This chain's CDR3 is CASSPQKATNEKLFF. CDR3 bases: TGTGCCAGCAGCCCGCAGAAGGCGACTAATGAAAAACTGTTTTTT.

The V gene is TRBV27, the J gene TRBJ1-5; 7 bases map to TRBD1. Trimming at V came to 5 bases and at J to 1 base, leaving 5 bases not matched to a gene. The CDR3 loop spans 15 amino acids. The germline V gene has CDR1 MNHEY and CDR2 SMNVEV (reference sequence). CDR3 sequence reads: CASSVRQGSNQPQHF. The CDR3 coding sequence is TGTGCCAGCAGTGTACGACAGGGAAGCAATCAGCCCCAGCATTTT.

This chain connects TRBV9 to TRBJ2-1; D is tentatively TRBD1 or TRBD2 (5 bases each). Germline V gene data show CDR1 as SGDLS and CDR2 as YYNGEE. Between the trimmed V and J ends, which lost 4 bases and 10 bases, there was a span of 21 bases. This CDR3 has 15 amino acids. CDR3 bases: TGTGCCAGCAGCCCGAGGGACGCCCTCCTCGTGGAGCAGTTCTTC. Protein sequence: CASSPRDALLVEQFF. The whole variable domain, filled in from reference TRBV9 and TRBJ2-1, reads DSGVTQTPKHLITATGQRVTLRCSPRSGDLSVYWYQQSLDQGLQFLIQYYNGEERAKGNILERFSAQQFPDLHSELNLSSLELGDSALYFCASSPRDALLVEQFFGPGTRLTVL.

The chain is built from TRBV19 and TRBJ2-7, with 10 bases lining up with TRBD1. CDR3 length: 16 amino acids. V was pared by 5 bases and J by 3 bases, with 10 bases of the junction left unmatched. CDR1 is LNHDA and CDR2 is SQIVND in the germline V gene (reference sequence). This CDR3 reads CASSPPRGQGIYEQYF. CDR3 DNA: TGTGCCAGTAGTCCCCCCAGGGGACAGGGGATCTACGAGCAGTACTTC.

This chain links TRBV13 with TRBJ2-5; the match to TRBD1 covers 9 bases. In germline, CDR1 is PRHDT, CDR2 FYEKMQ (reference sequence). Trimming removed 5 bases from V and 3 bases from J; junction bases left unmatched: 10. CDR3 length equals 16 residues. DNA for the CDR3: TGTGCCAGCAGCCAAGAACAGGGGGCGCTGGAAGAGACCCAGTACTTC. This gives the protein CASSQEQGALEETQYF.

This chain connects TRBV7-2 to TRBJ1-3, with D possibly matching TRBD1 (5 bases). Germline CDR1 is SGHTA and CDR2 is FQGNSA. V lost 6 bases and J lost 0, with 12 bases in between. This CDR3 is 15 amino acids long. CDR3 DNA sequence: TGTGCCAGCAGTACGACGGGGCTCTCTGGAAACACCATATATTTT. This encodes CASSTTGLSGNTIYF.

This clone is termed medium-sized (0.01 to 0.1%). V gene TRBV10-2 combines with J gene TRBJ1-5; a weak D match, TRBD1 (6 bases). The CDR3 consists of 15 residues. Trimming removed 2 bases at V and 3 bases at J, with 11 bases between. Germline V gene data show CDR1 as WSHSY and CDR2 as SAAADI. The CDR3: CASSERRDTNQPQHF. DNA for the CDR3: TGCGCCAGCAGTGAGCGGAGGGACACCAATCAGCCCCAGCATTTT.

This chain links TRBV5-1 with TRBJ2-7; the D gene is possibly TRBD2 (7 bases). The CDR3 consists of 14 residues. Germline V lookup: CDR1 SGHRS, CDR2 YFSETQ. The V and J ends lost 0 bases and 3 bases respectively, with 10 bases between them. CDR3 sequence reads: CASSLAGGGYEQYF. The CDR3, as DNA: TGCGCCAGCAGCTTGGCGGGGGGCGGCTACGAGCAGTACTTC.